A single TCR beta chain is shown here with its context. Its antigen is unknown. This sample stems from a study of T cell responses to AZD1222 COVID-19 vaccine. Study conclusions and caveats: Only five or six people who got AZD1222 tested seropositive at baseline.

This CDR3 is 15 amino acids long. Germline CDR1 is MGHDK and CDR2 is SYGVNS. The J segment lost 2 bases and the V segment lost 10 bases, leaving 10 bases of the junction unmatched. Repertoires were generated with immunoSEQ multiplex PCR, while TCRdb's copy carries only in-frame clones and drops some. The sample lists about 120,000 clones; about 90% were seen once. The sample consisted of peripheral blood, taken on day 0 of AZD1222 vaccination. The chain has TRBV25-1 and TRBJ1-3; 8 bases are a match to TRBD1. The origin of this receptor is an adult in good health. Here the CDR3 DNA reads TGTGCCACATCGCTTCAGGGGGCGGCTGGAAACACCATATATTTT. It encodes CATSLQGAAGNTIYF.